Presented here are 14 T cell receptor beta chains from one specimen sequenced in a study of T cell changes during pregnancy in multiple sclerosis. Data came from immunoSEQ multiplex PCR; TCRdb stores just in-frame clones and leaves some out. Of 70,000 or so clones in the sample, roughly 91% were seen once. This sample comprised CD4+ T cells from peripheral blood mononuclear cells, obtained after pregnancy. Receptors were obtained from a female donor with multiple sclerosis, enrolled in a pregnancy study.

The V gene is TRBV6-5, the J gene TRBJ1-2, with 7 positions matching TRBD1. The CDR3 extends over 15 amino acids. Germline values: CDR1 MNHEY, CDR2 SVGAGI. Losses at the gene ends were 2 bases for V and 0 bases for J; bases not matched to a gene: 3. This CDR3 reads CASSYTGQANYGYTF. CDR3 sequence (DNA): TGTGCCAGCAGTTACACCGGACAGGCTAACTATGGCTACACCTTC.

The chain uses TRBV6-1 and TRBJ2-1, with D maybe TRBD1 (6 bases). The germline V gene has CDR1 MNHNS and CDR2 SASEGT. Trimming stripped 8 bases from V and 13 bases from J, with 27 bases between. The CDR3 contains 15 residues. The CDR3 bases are TGTGCCAGCGGAGCAGGCAGGGGCCCCGGCGTTCGACAGTTCTTC. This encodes CASGAGRGPGVRQFF.

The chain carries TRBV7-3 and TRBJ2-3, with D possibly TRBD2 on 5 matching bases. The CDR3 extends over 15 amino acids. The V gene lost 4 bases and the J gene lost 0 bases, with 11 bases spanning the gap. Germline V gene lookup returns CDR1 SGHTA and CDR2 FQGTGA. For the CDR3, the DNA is TGTGCCAGCAGCTCCGGAGGCTCCAGCACAGATACGCAGTATTTT. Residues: CASSSGGSSTDTQYF.

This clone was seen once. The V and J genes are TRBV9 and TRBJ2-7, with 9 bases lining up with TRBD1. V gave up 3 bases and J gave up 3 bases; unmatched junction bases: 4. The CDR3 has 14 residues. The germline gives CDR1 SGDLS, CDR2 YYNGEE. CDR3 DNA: TGTGCCAGCAGCGGCGGGACAGGGCACTACGAGCAGTACTTC. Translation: CASSGGTGHYEQYF.

CDR3 sequence reads: CASSLASGTGTYGYTF. The CDR3 DNA follows: TGCGCCAGCAGCTTGGCCTCCGGGACAGGGACCTATGGCTACACCTTC. The chain links TRBV5-1 to TRBJ1-2, with 9 bases lining up with TRBD1. The V segment lost 0 bases and the J segment 4 bases; nucleotides outside the gene matches: 7. Germline V lookup: CDR1 SGHRS, CDR2 YFSETQ. This CDR3 comprises 16 residues. Full variable domain (outside the CDR3, taken from reference TRBV5-1 and TRBJ1-2): KAGVTQTPRYLIKTRGQQVTLSCSPISGHRSVSWYQQTPGQGLQFLFEYFSETQRNKGNFPGRFSGRQFSNSRSEMNVSTLELGDSALYLCASSLASGTGTYGYTFGSGTRLTVV.

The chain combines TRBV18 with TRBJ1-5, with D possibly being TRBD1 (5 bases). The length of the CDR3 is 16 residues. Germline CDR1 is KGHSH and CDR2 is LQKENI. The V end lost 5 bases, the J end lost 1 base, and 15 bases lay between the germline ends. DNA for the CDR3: TGTGCCAGCTCAGTCGGAGGGGCAGGGAGCAATCAGCCCCAGCATTTT. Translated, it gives CASSVGGAGSNQPQHF.

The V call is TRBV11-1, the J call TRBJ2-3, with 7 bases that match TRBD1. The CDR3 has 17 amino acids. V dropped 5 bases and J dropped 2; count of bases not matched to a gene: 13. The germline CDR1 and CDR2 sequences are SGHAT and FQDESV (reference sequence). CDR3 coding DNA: TGTGCCAGCAGCGCCCGACAGGGTCGGGGTTCCACAGATACGCAGTATTTT. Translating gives CASSARQGRGSTDTQYF.

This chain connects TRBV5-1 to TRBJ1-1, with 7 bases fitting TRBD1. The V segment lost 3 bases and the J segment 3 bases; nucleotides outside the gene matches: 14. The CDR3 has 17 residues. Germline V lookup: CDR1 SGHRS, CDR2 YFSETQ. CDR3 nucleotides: TGCGCCAGCAGCTCCGTACCTTCAGGGGGGCAGGACACTGAAGCTTTCTTT. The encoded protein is CASSSVPSGGQDTEAFF.

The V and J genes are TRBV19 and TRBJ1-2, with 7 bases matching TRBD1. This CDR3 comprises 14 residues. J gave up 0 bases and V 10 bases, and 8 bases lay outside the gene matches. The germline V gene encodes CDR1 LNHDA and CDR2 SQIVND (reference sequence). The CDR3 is CATSRGATNYGYTF. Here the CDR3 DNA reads TGTGCCACCTCCAGGGGGGCCACTAACTATGGCTACACCTTC. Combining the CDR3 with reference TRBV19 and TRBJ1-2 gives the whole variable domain DGGITQSPKYLFRKEGQNVTLSCEQNLNHDAMYWYRQDPGQGLRLIYYSQIVNDFQKGDIAEGYSVSREKKESFPLTVTSAQKNPTAFYLCATSRGATNYGYTFGSGTRLTVV.

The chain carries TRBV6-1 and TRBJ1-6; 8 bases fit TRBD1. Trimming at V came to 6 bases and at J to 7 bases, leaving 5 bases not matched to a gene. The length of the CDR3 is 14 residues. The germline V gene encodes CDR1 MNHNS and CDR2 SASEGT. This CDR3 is CASRGTGLNSPLHF. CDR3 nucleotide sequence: TGTGCCAGCAGGGGGACAGGTCTAAATTCACCCCTCCACTTT.

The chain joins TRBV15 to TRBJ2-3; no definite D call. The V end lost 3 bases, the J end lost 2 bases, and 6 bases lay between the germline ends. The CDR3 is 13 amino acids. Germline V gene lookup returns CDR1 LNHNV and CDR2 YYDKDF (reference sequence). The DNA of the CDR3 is TGTGCCACCAGCAGCATACTCACAGATACGCAGTATTTT. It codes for CATSSILTDTQYF.

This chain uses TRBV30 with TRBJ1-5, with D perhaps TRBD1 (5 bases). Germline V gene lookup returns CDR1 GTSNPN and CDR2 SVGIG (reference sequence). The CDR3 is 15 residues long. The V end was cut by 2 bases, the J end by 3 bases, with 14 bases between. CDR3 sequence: CAWSQAGINNQPQHF. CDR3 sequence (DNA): TGTGCCTGGAGTCAGGCAGGGATAAACAATCAGCCCCAGCATTTT. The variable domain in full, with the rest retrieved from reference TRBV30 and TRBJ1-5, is SQTIHQWPATLVQPVGSPLSLECTVEGTSNPNLYWYRQAAGRGLQLLFYSVGIGQISSEVPQNLSASRPQDRQFILSSKKLLLSDSGFYLCAWSQAGINNQPQHFGDGTRLSIL.

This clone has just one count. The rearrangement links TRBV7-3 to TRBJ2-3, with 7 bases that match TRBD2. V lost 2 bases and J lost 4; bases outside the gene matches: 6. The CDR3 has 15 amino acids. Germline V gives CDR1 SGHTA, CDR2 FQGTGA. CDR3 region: CASSLYGGKSDTQYF. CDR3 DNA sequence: TGTGCCAGCAGCTTATACGGGGGGAAATCAGATACGCAGTATTTT. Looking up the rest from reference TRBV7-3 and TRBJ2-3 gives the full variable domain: GAGVSQTPSNKVTEKGKYVELRCDPISGHTALYWYRQSLGQGPEFLIYFQGTGAADDSGLPNDRFFAVRPEGSVSTLKIQRTERGDSAVYLCASSLYGGKSDTQYFGPGTRLTVL.

For the CDR3, the DNA is TGTGCCAGCAGTGGGGACAGCGGTCGTTACACCTTC. It encodes CASSGDSGRYTF. The chain couples TRBV6-1 to TRBJ1-2; 7 nucleotides line up with TRBD1. Unmatched junction bases numbered 7, after V lost 4 bases and J lost 11 bases. The CDR3 length is 12 residues. Germline V CDR1 and CDR2: MNHNS, SASEGT.